The 13 T cell receptor beta chains presented below share a single source sample, sequenced in a study of cytomegalovirus exposure and HLA in healthy donors. Assay used: immunoSEQ multiplex PCR; TCRdb lists only in-frame clones, some missing. The sample includes about 200,000 clones, around 83% of them seen just once. The sample consisted of PBMCs. These receptors originate from a woman in her twenties or thirties in good health and CMV-seropositive.

The chain recombines TRBV5-6 with TRBJ2-5; D remains ambiguous. Germline V gene lookup returns CDR1 SGHDT and CDR2 YYEEEE. The ends were cut back, 0 bases at V and 2 bases at J, with 8 bases in the middle. The CDR3 consists of 14 residues. The CDR3 region is CASSLAGRQETQYF. CDR3 in DNA: TGTGCCAGCAGCTTGGCCGGCAGGCAAGAGACCCAGTACTTC.

The V and J genes are TRBV2 and TRBJ2-1; 7 bases match TRBD2. This CDR3 is built from 14 residues. V lost 1 base to trimming and J lost 16 bases; unmatched junction nucleotides: 13. CDR1 and CDR2 from the germline V gene are SNHLY and FYNNEI. In nucleotides, the CDR3 is TGTGCCAGCAGTGAAGAGTTGAGCGGGGCCAGGGAATTCTTC. Its protein product is CASSEELSGAREFF. The entire variable domain, with the rest obtained from reference TRBV2 and TRBJ2-1, is as follows: EPEVTQTPSHQVTQMGQEVILRCVPISNHLYFYWYRQILGQKVEFLVSFYNNEISEKSEIFDDQFSVERPDGSNFTLKIRSTKLEDSAMYFCASSEELSGAREFFGPGTRLTVL.

This clone was seen more than once but under ten times. The CDR3 loop is CASSVTGPQHF. In DNA, the CDR3 is TGTGCCAGCAGTGTAACAGGGCCCCAGCATTTT. The chain joins TRBV2 to TRBJ1-5, with D perhaps matching TRBD1 (5 bases). The ends were cut back, 4 bases at V and 9 bases at J, with 7 bases in the middle. The CDR3 sequence is 11 residues long. Per germline, CDR1 SNHLY and CDR2 FYNNEI.

The chain couples TRBV7-9 to TRBJ2-7; D unresolved. The CDR3 is made up of 13 amino acids. With 0 bases removed from V and 12 bases from J, the gap between germline ends came to 15 bases. Germline-derived CDR1 and CDR2 are SEHNR and FQNEAQ (reference sequence). CDR3: CASSLADIWPPYF. As DNA, the CDR3 is TGTGCCAGCAGCTTAGCAGACATATGGCCTCCGTACTTC.

This clone was counted once. The genes are TRBV30 and TRBJ2-1; 7 nucleotides agree with TRBD1. In germline, CDR1 is GTSNPN, CDR2 SVGIG (reference sequence). V lost 8 bases to trimming and J lost 0 bases; unmatched junction nucleotides: 10. The length of the CDR3 is 15 residues. CDR3: CAGRDSGYSYNEQFF. CDR3 DNA: TGTGCCGGCCGGGACAGTGGGTACTCCTACAATGAGCAGTTCTTC.

This rearrangement joins TRBV4-1 to TRBJ2-3; 7 nucleotides align to TRBD2. V was clipped by 5 bases and J by 3 bases; unmatched bases: 2. CDR3 length: 13 amino acids. The germline CDR1 and CDR2 sequences are MGHRA and YSYEKL. The CDR3 DNA reads TGCGCCAGCAGCGTGCGGGAGACAGATACGCAGTATTTT. It specifies CASSVRETDTQYF.

Ten or more counts support this clone. The genes are TRBV18 and TRBJ2-7; 12 bases are shared with TRBD1. CDR1 and CDR2 (germline): KGHSH, LQKENI. V lost 2 bases and J lost 6; bases outside the gene matches: 5. CDR3 length equals 15 residues. CDR3 loop: CASSPGTGGVGEQYF. CDR3 sequence (DNA): TGTGCCAGCTCACCAGGGACAGGGGGCGTCGGCGAGCAGTACTTC.

This CDR3 is CASRDNRDQPQHF. DNA for the CDR3: TGTGCCAGCAGGGACAATAGGGATCAGCCCCAGCATTTT. This sequence joins TRBV6-5 and TRBJ1-5; D is possibly TRBD1 (5 bases). Trimming shortened V by 6 bases and J by 5 bases, and 11 bases separated the two germline ends. This CDR3 contains 13 residues. Germline CDR1 and CDR2: MNHEY and SVGAGI.

V usage is TRBV29-1 and J usage is TRBJ2-2; perhaps TRBD1 as D (5 bases). CDR1 and CDR2 from the germline V gene are SQVTM and ANQGSEA. Trimming removed 6 bases at V and 5 bases at J, with 7 bases between. This CDR3 is 11 amino acids long. The CDR3 loop reads CSVRQTGELFF. The CDR3 DNA sequence: TGCAGCGTGCGACAGACCGGGGAGCTGTTTTTT.

The rearrangement links TRBV29-1 to TRBJ1-2; D is unresolved. The CDR3 runs 12 residues. The germline CDR1 and CDR2 sequences are SQVTM and ANQGSEA. Deletions cut 7 bases from V and 5 bases from J, with 14 bases between. CDR3 in amino acids: CSAGDAGYGYTF. The CDR3 nucleotides are TGCAGCGCAGGTGATGCAGGTTATGGCTACACCTTC. Looking up the rest from reference TRBV29-1 and TRBJ1-2 gives the full variable domain: SAVISQKPSRDICQRGTSLTIQCQVDSQVTMMFWYRQQPGQSLTLIATANQGSEATYESGFVIDKFPISRPNLTFSTLTVSNMSPEDSSIYLCSAGDAGYGYTFGSGTRLTVV.

The CDR3 here is CASSEIPGGPSPYEQYF. The CDR3 DNA reads TGTGCCAGCAGCGAGATACCGGGAGGTCCCTCCCCGTACGAGCAGTACTTC. The V call is TRBV9, the J call TRBJ2-7; the match to TRBD2 covers 7 bases. The CDR3 contains 17 residues. V lost 3 bases, J lost 4 bases, and 16 bases stayed unmatched. Germline CDR1 and CDR2: SGDLS and YYNGEE.

J is TRBJ2-3 and V is TRBV27; TRBD1 might be the D (6 bases). Deletions cut 3 bases from V and 2 bases from J, with 12 bases between. From germline, CDR1 is MNHEY and CDR2 SMNVEV (reference sequence). The CDR3 is 15 residues long. The CDR3 DNA reads as TGTGCCAGCAGTTTTCTGCAGGGGTACACAGATACGCAGTATTTT. It encodes CASSFLQGYTDTQYF.

V and J are TRBV5-6 and TRBJ2-2; possible D gene TRBD1, 6 bases. The V gene's germline CDR1 is SGHDT and CDR2 YYEEEE. With 2 bases removed from V and 3 bases from J, the gap between germline ends came to 14 bases. The length of the CDR3 is 16 residues. This CDR3 reads CASSLGGRLDTGELFF. CDR3 nucleotides: TGTGCCAGCAGCTTAGGGGGTCGGCTTGACACCGGGGAGCTGTTTTTT.